This entry features one T cell receptor (beta chain) sequence. The antigen is undetermined. The data derive from a study of T cells after yellow fever vaccination. Study-level findings and limits: Contamination of FACS-sorted repertoires by abundant clonotypes from the bulk population could occur. Peaking on day 5 versus 15, the secondary response was faster but weaker. Detected again after the booster were most primary-vaccination clones, at 95% to 98% CD4 and 80% to 90% CD8.

TCR cDNA was made by 5'RACE template switching, adding a universal primer site and UMIs. TCRdb reanalysed the 5' RACE reads using MiXCR and keeps one entry per CDR3 protein. The data hold about 360,000 distinct CDR3 sequences, with about 6.2% observed a single time. V shed 9 bases and J shed 0 bases, with 11 bases lying between them. This CDR3 region has 14 residues. The germline CDR1 and CDR2 sequences are LNHNV and YYDKDF (reference sequence). This TCR was sampled from a man in his thirties or forties who received the YFV17D yellow fever vaccine. The sample consisted of PBMCs, taken 5 days after the yellow fever booster vaccination. The V gene is TRBV15, the J gene TRBJ1-4, with D possibly TRBD1 on 5 matching bases. CDR3 region: CATGGRATNEKLFF. CDR3 in DNA: TGTGCCACGGGGGGGAGAGCAACTAATGAAAAACTGTTTTTT.